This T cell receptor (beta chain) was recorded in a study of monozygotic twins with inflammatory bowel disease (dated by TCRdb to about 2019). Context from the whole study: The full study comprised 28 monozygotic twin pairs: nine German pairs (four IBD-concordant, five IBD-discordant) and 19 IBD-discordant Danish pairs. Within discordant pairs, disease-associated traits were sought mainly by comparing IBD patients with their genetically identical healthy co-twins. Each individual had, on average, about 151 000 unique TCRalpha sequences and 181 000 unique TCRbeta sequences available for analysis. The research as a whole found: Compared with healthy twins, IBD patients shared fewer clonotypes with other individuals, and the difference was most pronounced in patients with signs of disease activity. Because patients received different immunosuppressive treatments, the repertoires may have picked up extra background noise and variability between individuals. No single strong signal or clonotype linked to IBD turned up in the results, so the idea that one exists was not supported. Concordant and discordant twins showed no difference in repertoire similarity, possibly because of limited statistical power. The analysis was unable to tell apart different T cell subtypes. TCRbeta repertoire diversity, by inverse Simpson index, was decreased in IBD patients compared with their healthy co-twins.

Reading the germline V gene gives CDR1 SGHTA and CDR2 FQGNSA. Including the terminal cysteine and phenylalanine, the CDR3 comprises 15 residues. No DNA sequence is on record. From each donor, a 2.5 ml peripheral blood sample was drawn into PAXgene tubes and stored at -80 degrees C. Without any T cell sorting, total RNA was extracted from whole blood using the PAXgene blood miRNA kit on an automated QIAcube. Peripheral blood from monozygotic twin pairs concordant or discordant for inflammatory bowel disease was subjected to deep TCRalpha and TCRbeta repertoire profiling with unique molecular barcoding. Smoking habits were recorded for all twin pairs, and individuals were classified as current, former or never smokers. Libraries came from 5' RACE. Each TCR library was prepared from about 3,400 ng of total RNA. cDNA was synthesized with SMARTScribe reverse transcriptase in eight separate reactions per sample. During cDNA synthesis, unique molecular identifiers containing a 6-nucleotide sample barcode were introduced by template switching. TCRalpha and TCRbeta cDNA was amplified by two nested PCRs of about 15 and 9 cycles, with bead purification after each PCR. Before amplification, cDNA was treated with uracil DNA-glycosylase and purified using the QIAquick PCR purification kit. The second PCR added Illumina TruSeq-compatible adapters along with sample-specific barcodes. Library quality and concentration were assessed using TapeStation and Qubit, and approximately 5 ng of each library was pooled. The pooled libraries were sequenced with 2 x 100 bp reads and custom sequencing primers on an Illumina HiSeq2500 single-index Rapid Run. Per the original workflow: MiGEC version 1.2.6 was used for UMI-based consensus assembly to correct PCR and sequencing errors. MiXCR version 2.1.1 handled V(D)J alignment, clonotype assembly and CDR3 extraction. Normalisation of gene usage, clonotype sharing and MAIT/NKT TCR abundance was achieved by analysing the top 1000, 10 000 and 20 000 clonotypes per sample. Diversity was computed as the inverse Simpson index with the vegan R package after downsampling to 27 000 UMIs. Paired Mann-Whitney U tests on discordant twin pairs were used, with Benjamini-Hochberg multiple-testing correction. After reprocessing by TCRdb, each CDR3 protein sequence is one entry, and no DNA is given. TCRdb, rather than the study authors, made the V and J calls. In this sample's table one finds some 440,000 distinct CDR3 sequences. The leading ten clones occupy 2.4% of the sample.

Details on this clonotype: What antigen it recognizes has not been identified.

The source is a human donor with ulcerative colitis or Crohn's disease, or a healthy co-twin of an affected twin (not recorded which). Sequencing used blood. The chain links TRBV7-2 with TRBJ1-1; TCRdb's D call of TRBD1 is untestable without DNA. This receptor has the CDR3 CASSSFRQGGVGAFF.